This TCR beta chain was found in a study of OX40 agonist ivuxolimab in advanced cancers. Study observations and caveats: Partial responders at 0.1-3.0 mg/kg showed near-lowest clonal expansion.

Measured with immunoSEQ multiplex PCR; TCRdb has only the in-frame clones, and not every one. In the table there are 60,000 or so clones, roughly 82% of which are singletons. Worth noting for this clone: The antigen remains unidentified.

The germline V and J ends were trimmed by 2 bases and 1 base, with 8 bases remaining between them. The CDR3 consists of 14 residues. Germline loops: CDR1 MDHEN, CDR2 SYDVKM. The specimen was CD4+ or CD8+ T cells sorted from blood, collected in a trial of the OX40 agonist ivuxolimab. V usage is TRBV28 and J usage is TRBJ1-2; possible D gene TRBD1, 5 bases. The clonotype was recovered from an adult with an advanced solid tumor such as melanoma, head and neck, liver or kidney cancer. The CDR3 region has the DNA TGTGCCAGCAGTTTACCGACAGTTAACTATGGCTACACCTTC. It translates to CASSLPTVNYGYTF.